This TCR beta chain was recovered during a study of T-cell reconstitution after alpha-beta-depleted transplantation in children. As it was prepared, the TCRbeta library received unique molecular identifiers. TCRdb itself ran the PCR reads through MiXCR, one entry per CDR3 protein. The table lists 65,000 to 70,000 distinct CDR3 sequences, approximately 4.4% of them singletons. This clonotype was counted ten times or more. Antigen unknown. Per germline, CDR1 DFQATT and CDR2 SNEGSKA (reference sequence). The CDR3 extends over 11 amino acids. V was clipped by 3 bases and J by 7 bases, with 9 bases between them. Whole-study results and caveats: Approximately two months post-transplant, alpha-beta T cells reportedly originated from several hundred expanded graft clones.

J is TRBJ1-1 and V is TRBV20-1, with D perhaps matching TRBD1 (6 bases). The receptor was derived from a boy under two years old who had a stem cell transplant for acute myeloid leukemia, so the T cells may come from the graft donor. The sample here was PBMCs, mostly from graft donor cells, taken 180 days after TCRalphabeta/CD19-depleted stem cell transplant. CDR3 DNA sequence: TGCAGTGCTAGTGGGGGCCGTGAAGCTTTCTTT. Encoded protein: CSASGGREAFF.